These T cell receptor beta chains were read from a single sample in a study of control samples from healthy donors and cancer patients. The repertoire was sequenced with immunoSEQ multiplex PCR; TCRdb's copy has only in-frame clones and lacks some. The profile shows 120,000 to 150,000 clones, 80% to 95% of them singletons. Sequencing was carried out using blood. These receptors all come from a man aged 25 to 45 in good health. Both conserved end residues are part of each CDR3. A D gene is named only where the DNA matches it firmly. Not every row has a clone size; where given, it reads once, few, many or a size class.

D: TRBD2
V: TRBV5-4
size: .
J: TRBJ2-1
DNA: TGTGCCAGCAGCTTGAGTCCGGGACTAGCGGGACCCCGGAGTGAGCAGTTCTTC
CDR3: CASSLSPGLAGPRSEQFF

D: .
V: TRBV6-1
size: .
J: TRBJ2-7
DNA: TGTGCCAGCAGTGGAGGTACCAGGGGTGTATCGTTTGAGCAGTACTTC
CDR3: CASSGGTRGVSFEQYF

D: .
V: TRBV4-3
size: .
J: TRBJ1-5
DNA: TGCGCCAGCAGCCACACAGGGTTTGGTCAGCCCCAGCATTTT
CDR3: CASSHTGFGQPQHF

D: TRBD1
V: TRBV28
size: .
J: TRBJ1-6
DNA: TGTGCCAGCAGTAAACGACAGGGTATTGATTCACCCCTCCACTTT
CDR3: CASSKRQGIDSPLHF

D: .
V: TRBV9
size: .
J: TRBJ2-7
DNA: TGTGCCAGCAGCCCCATCAATGGCGCCGAGCAGTACTTC
CDR3: CASSPINGAEQYF

D: .
V: TRBV6-1
size: .
J: TRBJ2-1
DNA: TGTGCCAGCAGTGAAGCCCTGCGCGACCTAACCTACAATGAGCAGTTCTTC
CDR3: CASSEALRDLTYNEQFF

D: TRBD2
V: TRBV6-5
size: .
J: TRBJ2-3
DNA: TGTGCCAGCTCAGGACTAGCGGGTAGCACAGATACGCAGTATTTT
CDR3: CASSGLAGSTDTQYF

D: TRBD2
V: TRBV5-1
size: .
J: TRBJ2-3
DNA: TGCGCCAGCAGGGGGGGACTAGCGGGGACAGATACGCAGTATTTT
CDR3: CASRGGLAGTDTQYF

D: .
V: TRBV6-5
size: once
J: TRBJ1-2
DNA: TGTGCCAGCAGTTACTCGACTGGGGGAGGCTACACCTTC
CDR3: CASSYSTGGGYTF

D: .
V: TRBV28
size: .
J: TRBJ1-2
DNA: TGTGCCACCATTGCCCAGGGGAACTATGGCTACACCTTC
CDR3: CATIAQGNYGYTF

D: TRBD1
V: TRBV9
size: .
J: TRBJ1-2
DNA: TGTGCCAGCAGCCCCCACGGGACAGGGGTATATGGCTACACCTTC
CDR3: CASSPHGTGVYGYTF

D: .
V: TRBV27
size: .
J: TRBJ1-1
DNA: TGTGCCAGCAGTTTTTCGTTTCGGGGACAGAACACTGAAGCTTTCTTT
CDR3: CASSFSFRGQNTEAFF

D: TRBD1
V: TRBV25-1
size: .
J: TRBJ1-1
DNA: TGTGCCAGCAGTGAATGGGAGGGGGCCACTGAAGCTTTCTTT
CDR3: CASSEWEGATEAFF

D: .
V: TRBV13
size: .
J: TRBJ2-3
DNA: TGTGCCAGCAGCTCAGGGGCCGGGGACGCCACAGATACGCAGTATTTT
CDR3: CASSSGAGDATDTQYF

D: TRBD2
V: TRBV4-1
size: .
J: TRBJ2-1
DNA: TGCGCCAGCAGCCTGAGAGGCGGGAGTGATCCATACAATGAGCAGTTCTTC
CDR3: CASSLRGGSDPYNEQFF

D: TRBD1
V: TRBV11-2
size: .
J: TRBJ1-4
DNA: TGTGCCAGCAGCTTCTTATCAGGGGGGCTTGGTGAAAAACTGTTTTTT
CDR3: CASSFLSGGLGEKLFF

D: .
V: TRBV9
size: .
J: TRBJ2-7
DNA: TGTGCCAGCAGACCAGAAGGAGGGACTGCGGGTTACGAGCAGTACTTC
CDR3: CASRPEGGTAGYEQYF

D: TRBD1
V: TRBV5-1
size: .
J: TRBJ2-5
DNA: TGCGCCAGCAGCCAGTGGGGACAGGGAGGAGAGACCCAGTACTTC
CDR3: CASSQWGQGGETQYF

D: .
V: TRBV9
size: .
J: TRBJ2-7
DNA: TGTGCCAGCAGCCCAAGGAGTTCCCACGAGCAGTACTTC
CDR3: CASSPRSSHEQYF

D: TRBD1
V: TRBV28
size: .
J: TRBJ1-1
DNA: TGTGCCACTTTCAGGGGACAGCGGAACACTGAAGCTTTCTTT
CDR3: CATFRGQRNTEAFF

D: .
V: TRBV24-1
size: once
J: TRBJ1-1
DNA: TGTGCCACCAGTGACGCCCGCGGGGAAAACACTGAAGCTTTCTTT
CDR3: CATSDARGENTEAFF

D: .
V: TRBV2
size: .
J: TRBJ1-6
DNA: TGTGCCAGCAGTCTTGCTGAGATGAATTCACCCCTCCACTTT
CDR3: CASSLAEMNSPLHF

D: TRBD2
V: TRBV7-9
size: once
J: TRBJ2-7
DNA: TGTGCCAGCAGCCCGTCGTGGGGGGGTTACGAGCAGTACTTC
CDR3: CASSPSWGGYEQYF

D: .
V: TRBV2
size: .
J: TRBJ2-3
DNA: TGTGCCAGCAGTGAGAAGACAATCACAGATACGCAGTATTTT
CDR3: CASSEKTITDTQYF

D: .
V: TRBV6-2/TRBV6-3
size: few
J: TRBJ1-1
DNA: TGTGCCAGCAGTTACCCCACTTGTGTTAACACTGAAGCTTTCTTT
CDR3: CASSYPTCVNTEAFF

D: TRBD1
V: TRBV2
size: .
J: TRBJ1-5
DNA: TGTGCCAGCAGTGGGACAGGGGGGAATCAGCCCCAGCATTTT
CDR3: CASSGTGGNQPQHF

D: .
V: TRBV3-1/TRBV3-2
size: .
J: TRBJ2-7
DNA: TGTGCCAGCAGCCAAGTCGCAGGGCTTAGTGGCGCGTACTTC
CDR3: CASSQVAGLSGAYF

D: .
V: TRBV30
size: .
J: TRBJ1-6
DNA: TGTGCCTGGAGTGTTCTGGGGGAGGACGGAGGTTCACCCCTCCACTTT
CDR3: CAWSVLGEDGGSPLHF

D: TRBD2
V: TRBV4-3
size: .
J: TRBJ2-1
DNA: TGCGCCAGCAGCCCAGATGACGGGAGGTACAATGAGCAGTTCTTC
CDR3: CASSPDDGRYNEQFF

D: .
V: TRBV6-2/TRBV6-3
size: .
J: TRBJ1-1
DNA: TGTGCCAGCAGTCTATTCACGGGCGCTGAAGCTTTCTTT
CDR3: CASSLFTGAEAFF

D: .
V: TRBV18
size: .
J: TRBJ1-4
DNA: TGTGCCAGCTCACTGCTCAGGGTTTCTAATGAAAAACTGTTTTTT
CDR3: CASSLLRVSNEKLFF

D: .
V: TRBV19
size: .
J: TRBJ1-3
DNA: TGTGCCAGTAGTATTGACCTCTCCTCTGGAAACACCATATATTTT
CDR3: CASSIDLSSGNTIYF

D: .
V: TRBV10-3
size: .
J: TRBJ2-1
DNA: TGTGCCATCAGTGAGTCGGGGGATTCCTACAATGAGCAGTTCTTC
CDR3: CAISESGDSYNEQFF

D: .
V: TRBV18
size: .
J: TRBJ1-1
DNA: TGTGCCAGCTCACCCCTGGGCACTGAAGCTTTCTTT
CDR3: CASSPLGTEAFF

D: .
V: TRBV19
size: once
J: TRBJ2-2
DNA: TGTGCCAGTAGTATTTTATTCGGGGGCGCGAACGGGGAGCTGTTTTTT
CDR3: CASSILFGGANGELFF

D: TRBD2
V: TRBV10-3
size: once
J: TRBJ2-7
DNA: TGTGCCATCAGGGCTAGCGGGAGGGAGGGCGAGCAGTACTTC
CDR3: CAIRASGREGEQYF

D: .
V: TRBV3-1/TRBV3-2
size: .
J: TRBJ2-5
DNA: TGTGCCAGCAGCCGGGCGCGCCAGATCCAAGAGACCCAGTACTTC
CDR3: CASSRARQIQETQYF

D: .
V: TRBV6-5
size: .
J: TRBJ2-1
DNA: TGTGCCAGCAGTTACTCCGTGGCACCACCGAACAATGAGCAGTTCTTC
CDR3: CASSYSVAPPNNEQFF

D: .
V: TRBV27
size: .
J: TRBJ2-7
DNA: TGTGCCAGCAGTTTTCAGGGGGAGGACGAGCAGTACTTC
CDR3: CASSFQGEDEQYF

D: .
V: TRBV2
size: .
J: TRBJ2-4
DNA: TGTGCCAGCAGTGAAATGTTAGGAGTACCTTGTGGTGGGACCAAAAACATTCAGTACTTC
CDR3: CASSEMLGVPCGGTKNIQYF

D: TRBD1
V: TRBV27
size: .
J: TRBJ1-1
DNA: TGTGCCAGCAGTTTCAAGGACAGGGCAGAAAAAGCTTTCTTT
CDR3: CASSFKDRAEKAFF

D: .
V: TRBV7-9
size: .
J: TRBJ1-1
DNA: TGTGCCAGCAGCCCCCAAAGGGCTGAAGCTTTCTTT
CDR3: CASSPQRAEAFF

D: .
V: TRBV19
size: .
J: TRBJ1-2
DNA: TGTGCCAGTAGTCCCTCCAGGGTTGTGCTTTATTACACCTTC
CDR3: CASSPSRVVLYYTF

D: .
V: TRBV25-1
size: .
J: TRBJ2-2
DNA: TGTGCCAGCACCAAACAGGGTTGGAAGCTGTTTTTT
CDR3: CASTKQGWKLFF

D: .
V: TRBV2
size: .
J: TRBJ1-2
DNA: TGTGCCAGCAGTGTTTTGGTCCAGCAGGGCTACACCTTC
CDR3: CASSVLVQQGYTF

D: .
V: TRBV19
size: .
J: TRBJ1-4
DNA: TGTGCCAGTAGTATTCGTGAAAAACTGTTTTTT
CDR3: CASSIREKLFF

D: .
V: TRBV21-1
size: .
J: TRBJ2-3
DNA: TGTGCCAGCAGTCCCCACGGGATCCACACAGATACGCAGTATTTT
CDR3: CASSPHGIHTDTQYF

D: .
V: TRBV30
size: .
J: TRBJ1-1
DNA: TGTGCCTGGAGTTTGGGGTTGAAAAGTGAAGCTTTCTTT
CDR3: CAWSLGLKSEAFF

D: TRBD2
V: TRBV5-1
size: .
J: TRBJ2-5
DNA: TGCGCCAGCAGAAGTGTGGGAGGGAACCAAGAGACCCAGTACTTC
CDR3: CASRSVGGNQETQYF

D: TRBD1
V: TRBV5-4
size: .
J: TRBJ2-7
DNA: TGTGCCAGCAGCGTAACGACAGGGGGCTCTTACGAGCAGTACTTC
CDR3: CASSVTTGGSYEQYF

D: .
V: TRBV6-2/TRBV6-3
size: .
J: TRBJ1-2
DNA: TGTGCCAGCAGCCGGCGTCAGGAAACCTCCTATGGCTACACCTTC
CDR3: CASSRRQETSYGYTF

D: .
V: TRBV19
size: .
J: TRBJ2-4
DNA: TGTGCCAGTAGTATTCAGCCTCTAAACATTCAGTACTTC
CDR3: CASSIQPLNIQYF

D: .
V: TRBV6-5
size: .
J: TRBJ2-2
DNA: TGTGCCAGCAGTCCTCGCAGTCCCGGGGAGCTGTTTTTT
CDR3: CASSPRSPGELFF

D: TRBD1
V: TRBV28
size: .
J: TRBJ1-4
DNA: TGTGCCAGCAGTTGGCAGGGGGCGCGTGAAAAACTGTTTTTT
CDR3: CASSWQGAREKLFF

D: .
V: TRBV24-1
size: .
J: TRBJ2-3
DNA: TGTGCCACCAGTGATTCCTCGGGAGATCGAACAGATACGCAGTATTTT
CDR3: CATSDSSGDRTDTQYF

D: .
V: TRBV4-2
size: .
J: TRBJ2-1
DNA: TGTGCCAGCAGCCAAGGGGAGTACAATGAGCAGTTCTTC
CDR3: CASSQGEYNEQFF

D: .
V: TRBV19
size: .
J: TRBJ1-5
DNA: TGTGCCAGTAGTATAGAAGGGATCAGCATCGGAAAGAGCAATCAGCCCCAGCATTTT
CDR3: CASSIEGISIGKSNQPQHF